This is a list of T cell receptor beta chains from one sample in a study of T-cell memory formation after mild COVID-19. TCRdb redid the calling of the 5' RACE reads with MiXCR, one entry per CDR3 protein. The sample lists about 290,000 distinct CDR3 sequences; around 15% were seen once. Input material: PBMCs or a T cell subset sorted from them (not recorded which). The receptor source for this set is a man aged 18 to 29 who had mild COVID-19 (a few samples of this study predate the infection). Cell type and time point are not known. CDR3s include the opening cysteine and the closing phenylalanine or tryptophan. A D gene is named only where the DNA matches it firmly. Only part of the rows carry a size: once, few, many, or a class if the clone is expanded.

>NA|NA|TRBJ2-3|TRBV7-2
TGTGCCAGCAGCTTAGGTCCGGGACGGGATACGCAGTATTTT
CASSLGPGRDTQYF
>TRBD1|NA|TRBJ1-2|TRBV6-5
TGTGCCAGCAGTTACCGGACAGGGGTCGGCGGCTACACCTTC
CASSYRTGVGGYTF
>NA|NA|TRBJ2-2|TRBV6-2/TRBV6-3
TGTGCCAGCAGCCAACCGGACAGTTGGCAGCTGTTTTTT
CASSQPDSWQLFF
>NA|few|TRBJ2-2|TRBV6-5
TGTGCCAGCAGTACCGGGACACCCGTTCATTTGGGCACCGGGGAGCTGTTTTTT
CASSTGTPVHLGTGELFF
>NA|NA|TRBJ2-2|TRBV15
TGTGCCACCAGCAGGGACCCTGGTACCGGGGAGCTGTTTTTT
CATSRDPGTGELFF
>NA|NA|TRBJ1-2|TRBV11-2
TGTGCCAGCAGCTTCGTGCAGGGTTCTGGCTACACCTTC
CASSFVQGSGYTF
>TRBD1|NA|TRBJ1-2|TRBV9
TGTGCCAGCAGCGGCCTGGACAGGGCGGACTATGGCTACACCTTC
CASSGLDRADYGYTF
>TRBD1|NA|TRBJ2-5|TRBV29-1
TGCAGCGTTGATTCACAGGGGCCGGAGACCCAGTACTTC
CSVDSQGPETQYF
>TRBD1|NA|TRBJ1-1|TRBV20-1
TGCAGTGCTAGACCGGGACAGCTTATGAACACTGAAGCTTTCTTT
CSARPGQLMNTEAFF
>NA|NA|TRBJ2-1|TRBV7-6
TGTGCCAGCAGCTACGGGGTCACAGTCTCCTACAATGAGCAGTTCTTC
CASSYGVTVSYNEQFF
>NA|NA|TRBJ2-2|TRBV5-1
TGCGCCAGCAGCCCATGGACAGATAACACCGGGGAGCTGTTTTTT
CASSPWTDNTGELFF
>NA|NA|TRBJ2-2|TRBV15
TGTGCCACCAGCAGAGCCAAGGTGAACACCGGGGAGCTGTTTTTT
CATSRAKVNTGELFF
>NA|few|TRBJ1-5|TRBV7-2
TGTGCCAGCAGCGCCGGGCGTCCAAGACAAAATCAGCCCCAGCATTTT
CASSAGRPRQNQPQHF
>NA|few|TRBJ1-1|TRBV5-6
TGTGCCAGCACCCCTCGTTTTAGACCAGGGTCTGAAGCTTTCTTT
CASTPRFRPGSEAFF
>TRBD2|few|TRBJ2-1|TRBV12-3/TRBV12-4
TGTGCCAGCAGCTCGGGACTAGCGATAACTGAGCAGTTCTTC
CASSSGLAITEQFF
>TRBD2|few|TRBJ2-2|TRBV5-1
TGCGCCAGCAGCTTGGAAAGCGGGGGGAACACCGGGGAGCTGTTTTTT
CASSLESGGNTGELFF
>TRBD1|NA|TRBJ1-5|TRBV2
TGTGCCAGCAGTGATAAGGGGGCCGATCAGCCCCAGCATTTT
CASSDKGADQPQHF
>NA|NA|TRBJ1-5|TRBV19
TGTGCCAGTAGTATCGCGCTAGTTCAGCCCCAGCATTTT
CASSIALVQPQHF
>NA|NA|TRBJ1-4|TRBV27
TGTGCCAGCAGTTTTGGAGGCGTGGGGACGGGAAAACTGTTTTTT
CASSFGGVGTGKLFF
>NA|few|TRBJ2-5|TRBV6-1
TGTGCCAGCAGTGAGGCCGCCCGGGGCGTGGGGACTCAAGAGACCCAGTACTTC
CASSEAARGVGTQETQYF